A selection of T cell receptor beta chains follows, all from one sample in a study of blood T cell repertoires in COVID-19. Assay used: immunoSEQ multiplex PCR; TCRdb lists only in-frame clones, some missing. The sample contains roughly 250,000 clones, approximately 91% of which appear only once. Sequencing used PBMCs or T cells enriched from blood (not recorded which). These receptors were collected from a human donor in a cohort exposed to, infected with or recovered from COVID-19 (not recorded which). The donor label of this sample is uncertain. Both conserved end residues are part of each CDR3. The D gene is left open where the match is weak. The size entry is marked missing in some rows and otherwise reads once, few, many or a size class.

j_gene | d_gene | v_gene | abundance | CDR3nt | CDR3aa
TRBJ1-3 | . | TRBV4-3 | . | TGCGCCAGCAGCCAAGATTGGGAGGGGAACTCTGGAAACACCATATATTTT | CASSQDWEGNSGNTIYF
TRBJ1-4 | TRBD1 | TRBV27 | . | TGTGCCAGCAGCAAGGGACAGTTTAGTGAAAAACTGTTTTTT | CASSKGQFSEKLFF
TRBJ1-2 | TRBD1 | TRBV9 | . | TGTGCCAGCAGCCCAGGGTCAGGGGGAGAATATGGCTACACCTTC | CASSPGSGGEYGYTF
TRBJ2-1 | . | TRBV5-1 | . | TGCGCCAGCAGCTTGGCCCAGGCTCACAATGAGCAGTTCTTC | CASSLAQAHNEQFF
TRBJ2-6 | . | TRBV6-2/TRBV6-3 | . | TGTGCCAGCAGTTCCCGGCAATGGCAGGGGCCCGGGGCCAACGTCCTGACTTTC | CASSSRQWQGPGANVLTF
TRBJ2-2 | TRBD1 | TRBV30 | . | TGTGCCTGGAGGACAGGGGGCACCGGGGAGCTGTTTTTT | CAWRTGGTGELFF
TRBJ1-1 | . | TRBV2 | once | TGTGCCAGCAGTGGTCCGGCCGGGGCTGAAGCTTTCTTT | CASSGPAGAEAFF
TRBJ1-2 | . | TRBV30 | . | TGTGCCTGGAGTGTGCAGGGATGGGGCTACACCTTC | CAWSVQGWGYTF
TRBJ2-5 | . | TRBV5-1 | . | TGCGCCAGCAGCTTGGCGCCTTCGGAGGAGACCCAGTACTTC | CASSLAPSEETQYF
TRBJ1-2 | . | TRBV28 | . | TGTGCCAGCTACAACGACTATGGCTACACCTTC | CASYNDYGYTF
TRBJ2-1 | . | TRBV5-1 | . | TGCGCCAGCAGCCTCTCGGAGCTTAATGAGCAGTTCTTC | CASSLSELNEQFF
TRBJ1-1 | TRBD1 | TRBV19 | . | TGTGCCAGTAGTATGGGGACAGGGGGTGTGGCTGAAGCTTTCTTT | CASSMGTGGVAEAFF
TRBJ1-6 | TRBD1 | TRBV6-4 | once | TGTGCCAGCAGGGCCGGGACAGGGGCTAATTCACCCCTCCACTTT | CASRAGTGANSPLHF
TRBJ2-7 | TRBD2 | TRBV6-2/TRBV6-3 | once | TGTGCCAGCAGTTACCTTAGCGGGGGGCCCGACGAGCAGTACTTC | CASSYLSGGPDEQYF
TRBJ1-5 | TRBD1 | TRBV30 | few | TGTGCCTGGAGCCGGACAGGTCAGAGCAATCAGCCCCAGCATTTT | CAWSRTGQSNQPQHF
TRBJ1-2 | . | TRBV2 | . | TGTGCCAGCAGTGAAAACAACCCATCCAGGGTCTCCTATGGCTACACCTTC | CASSENNPSRVSYGYTF
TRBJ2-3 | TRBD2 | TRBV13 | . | TGTGCCAGCAGCTTAGGATATAGCGGGAATACGCAGTATTTT | CASSLGYSGNTQYF
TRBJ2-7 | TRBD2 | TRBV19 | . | TGTGCCAGTAGTGGGGGACTACACAACTCCTACGAGCAGTACTTC | CASSGGLHNSYEQYF
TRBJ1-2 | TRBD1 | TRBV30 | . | TGTGCCTGGAGTGGGCGGGACAGCTATGGCTACACCTTC | CAWSGRDSYGYTF
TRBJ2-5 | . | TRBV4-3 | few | TGCGCCAGCAGCCAAGGGCGCAGGGTAGGAGAGACCCAGTACTTC | CASSQGRRVGETQYF
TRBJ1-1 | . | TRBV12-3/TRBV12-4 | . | TGTGCCAGCGTGGTACAGCAGAACACTGAAGCTTTCTTT | CASVVQQNTEAFF
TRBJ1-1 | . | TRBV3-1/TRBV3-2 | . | TGTGCCAGCAGCCCTGTCATGGGATCAGGGCAGCGGGGGACTGAAGCTTTCTTT | CASSPVMGSGQRGTEAFF
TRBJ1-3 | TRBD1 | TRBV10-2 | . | TGCGCCAGCAGGGAGACAGGGGGCTTTTCTGGAAACACCATATATTTT | CASRETGGFSGNTIYF
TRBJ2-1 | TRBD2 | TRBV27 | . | TGTGCCAGCGCACCTAGCGGGGGGATGTGGCAGTTCTTC | CASAPSGGMWQFF
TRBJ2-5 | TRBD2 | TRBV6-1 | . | TGTGCCAGCAGTGAAGTTCTCCGGGGAGCGGGGGGTTCGAGAGAGACCCAGTACTTC | CASSEVLRGAGGSRETQYF
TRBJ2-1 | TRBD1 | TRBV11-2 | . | TGTGCCAGCAGCTTAGATCCGTACAGGGACAGGGCCCACAATGAGCAGTTCTTC | CASSLDPYRDRAHNEQFF
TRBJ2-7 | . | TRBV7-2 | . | TGTGCCAGCAGTCTGTACTACGAGCAGTACTTC | CASSLYYEQYF
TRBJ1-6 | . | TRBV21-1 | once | TGTGCCAGCAGCACCTCGCGGAAGGGGGAGAGCTTT | CASSTSRKGESF
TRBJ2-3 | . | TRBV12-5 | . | TGTGCTAGTGGTTACAAGAGGGGCACAGATACGCAGTATTTT | CASGYKRGTDTQYF
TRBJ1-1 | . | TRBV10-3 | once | TGTGCCATCAGTGAGTCGGAAGGGGCTGAAGCTTTCTTT | CAISESEGAEAFF
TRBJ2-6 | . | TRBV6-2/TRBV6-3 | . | TGTGCCAGCAGTCGACAGGCTTCGGGAGGGGCCAACGTCCTGACTTTC | CASSRQASGGANVLTF
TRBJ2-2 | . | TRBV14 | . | TGTGCCAGCAGCCATAGCGCGGGCAACACCGGGGAGCTGTTTTTT | CASSHSAGNTGELFF
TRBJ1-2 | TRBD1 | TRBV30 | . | TGTGCCGGAAACAGGGGGCTAGTCTATGGCTACACCTTC | CAGNRGLVYGYTF
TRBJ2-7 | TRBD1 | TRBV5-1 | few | TGCGCCAGCCCCCTCAAGGGACAGCCTCCCTACGAGCAGTACTTC | CASPLKGQPPYEQYF
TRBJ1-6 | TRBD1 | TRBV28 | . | TGTGCCAGCAAAGACAGGGTTTCCTATAATTCACCCCTCCACTTT | CASKDRVSYNSPLHF
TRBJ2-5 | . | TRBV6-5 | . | TGTGCCAGCAGTTGGGGGGGGCAAAAGACCCAGTACTTC | CASSWGGQKTQYF
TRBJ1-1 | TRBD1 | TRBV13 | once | TGTGCCAGCATCACAGCGGACAGGCGATCTTTGACGGACACTGAAGCTTTCTTT | CASITADRRSLTDTEAFF
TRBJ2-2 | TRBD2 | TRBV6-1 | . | TGTGCCAGCAGTGCTAGTAGAGCGGGGGGTCCTCGGACCGGGGAGCTGTTTTTT | CASSASRAGGPRTGELFF
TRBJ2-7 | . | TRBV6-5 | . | TGTGCCAGCGCCCCTTCCCACAGGGTCTACGAGCAGTACTTC | CASAPSHRVYEQYF
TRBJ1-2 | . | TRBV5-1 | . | TGCGCCAGCAGCCGCGACATGGAGGGGTATGGCTACACCTTC | CASSRDMEGYGYTF
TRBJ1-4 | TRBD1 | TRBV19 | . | TGTGCCAGCTTGGGACAGGGCGGAAAACTGTTTTTT | CASLGQGGKLFF
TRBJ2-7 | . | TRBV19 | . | TGTGCCAGTAGCCAGAAACTCGGGGAGCAGTACTTC | CASSQKLGEQYF
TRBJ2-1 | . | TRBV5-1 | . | TGCGCCAGCAGCCGGAACCCAGGGTCCGGGCGAACCAATGAGCAGTTCTTC | CASSRNPGSGRTNEQFF
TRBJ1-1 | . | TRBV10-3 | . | TGTGCCATCTTCACACCAACAGGTGAAGCTTTCTTT | CAIFTPTGEAFF
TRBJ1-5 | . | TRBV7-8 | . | TGTGCCAGCAGCTTATTGGGGGGGTCAGGGCAGCCCCAGCATTTT | CASSLLGGSGQPQHF
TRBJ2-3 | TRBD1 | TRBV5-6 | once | TGTGCCAGCCTTAGACAGGGGGGAGATACGCAGTATTTT | CASLRQGGDTQYF
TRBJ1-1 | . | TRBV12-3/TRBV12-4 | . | TGTGCCAGCAGTTTTGGAGCAGACACTGAAGCTTTCTTT | CASSFGADTEAFF
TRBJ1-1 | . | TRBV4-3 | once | TGCGCCAGCAGCCAATCTAAACGGGGGGAAGCTTTCTTT | CASSQSKRGEAFF
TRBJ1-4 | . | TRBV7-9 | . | TGTGCCAGCAGCCGGGGACAAGATAATGAAAAACTGTTTTTT | CASSRGQDNEKLFF
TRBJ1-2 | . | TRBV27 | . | TGTGCCAGCAGTTTTACAGGGACCTATGGCTACACCTTC | CASSFTGTYGYTF
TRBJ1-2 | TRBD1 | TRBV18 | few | TGTGCCAGCTCACCAGAAGACAGGGCCTATGGCTACACCTTC | CASSPEDRAYGYTF
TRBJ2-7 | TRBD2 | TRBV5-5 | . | TGTGCCAGCAGCGCCATGACCGCTATTCCTCTCTACGAGCGGGATGAGCAGTACTTC | CASSAMTAIPLYERDEQYF
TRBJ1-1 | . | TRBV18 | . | TGTGCCAGCTCACCACCGTTAGGGGCTGTTGGGAACACTGAAGCTTTCTTT | CASSPPLGAVGNTEAFF
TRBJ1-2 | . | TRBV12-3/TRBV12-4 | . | TGTGCCAGCACCTCGGGGGGAGGCTATGGCTACACCTTC | CASTSGGGYGYTF
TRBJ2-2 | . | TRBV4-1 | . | TGCGCCAGCAGCCAGAAACAGGGTGGACTCGGGGAGCTGTTTTTT | CASSQKQGGLGELFF